Sequencing of this TCR beta chain was carried out in a study of blood T cells in healthy people across ages (dated by TCRdb to the mid-2010s). Describing the broader study: In model experiments, roughly one uniquely barcoded TCR beta cDNA molecule per two T cells was captured by template switching. For two donors (one aged 18 to 30 and one aged 80 or older), the study analyzed two additional independent replicas of 1 million unique cDNA reads from the same blood draw. Age-related changes in TCR beta repertoire diversity were measured in the study by deep sequencing normalized with unique cDNA molecular identifiers. To avoid experimental bias, donors of different ages were spread randomly across the sequencing lanes. Donors were grouped into four age groups: young (average about 15 years), middle-aged (over 35), aged (around 66) and long-lived (roughly 80). On the study overall, not on this receptor specifically: Estimates of total diversity from one million sequenced T cells were regarded as lower bounds and underestimates. The long-lived group showed more naive CD4+ T cells, fewer expanded clones and increased TCR diversity than the aged group, suggesting age selection. Because profiling used bulk unsorted PBMCs, naive and antigen-experienced compartments could not be compared conclusively. Because donor CMV infection status was unknown, age-related changes in expanded clonotypes were potentially confounded. The percentage of naive T cells measured by flow cytometry correlated strongly with observed TCR beta diversity. Observed TCR beta diversity per million T cells fell roughly linearly with age, and a significant reduction was already apparent by age around 36.

Regarding this clonotype: The target of this receptor is not known. The record has no base qualities; no much larger clone is one base away.

Receptor amplification or capture employed 5' RACE. The reads were generated on an Illumina HiSeq 2500. The second PCR ran for about 6 to 12 cycles and used a J-beta primer mix along with a sample-barcoded 5' primer. A template-switch 5' adaptor carrying 12 random nucleotides introduced a unique molecular identifier onto each TCR beta cDNA molecule. Each sample yielded at least 2.5 million CDR3-containing paired-end reads. First-strand cDNA synthesis was performed from all RNA using the Mint cDNA synthesis kit, with priming by a TRBC-specific oligonucleotide. Following uracil-DNA glycosylase treatment, all cDNA underwent a first 18-cycle PCR with the universal primers M1SS and BC2_uni_R. The paper's data handling went like this. Normalization of each sample was performed by random selection of 1 million high-quality reads, each carrying a distinct molecular identifier. Reads sharing molecular identifiers were discarded rather than binned into consensus sequences. MiTCR, run with a Q25 quality threshold and the strictest error-elimination algorithm, handled CDR3 identification, clonotype clustering and error correction. A nonparametric unseen species model with Euler transformation was used to estimate lower-bound total TCR beta diversity. TCRdb trimmed the raw reads at Q25, called clones with MiXCR and kept productive beta chains. One record per CDR3 amino acid sequence lists the most common genes and DNA. None of the V and J calls come from the authors' own analysis; TCRdb made them. A total of 550,000 to 750,000 distinct CDR3 sequences appear in this sample, around 20% of them only once. The top ten clones comprise roughly 3.6% of the sample.

Inclusive of the bounding cysteine and phenylalanine, the CDR3 is 17 residues long. The read is trimmed to its CDR3 DNA, 51 bases read in frame from base 1. The germline V gene supplies CDR1 MNHNS and CDR2 SASEGT. V lost 5 bases and J lost 0 bases, and the count of bases not matched to a germline gene is 10. The 35 to 40 donors, aged roughly 6 to 90 years, were systemically healthy Caucasian individuals from Russia. Around 10 milliliters of peripheral blood were drawn from each donor into EDTA-treated Vacutainer tubes. Ficoll-Paque density-gradient centrifugation was used to isolate PBMCs, with at least 6 million per sample. Total RNA was extracted from PBMCs with Trizol reagent, with at least 6 micrograms obtained per sample. The percentages of naive CD45RAhigh/CD27high T cells were determined by flow cytometry on a PBMC aliquot from every donor.

This TCR was sampled from a man between 65 and 80 years old in good health. The source material was blood. This chain is built from TRBV6-1 and TRBJ1-1; 9 middle bases align to TRBD1. The sequence in DNA is TGTGCCAGCAGTCCAACCGGGACAGGGTTCATGAACACTGAAGCTTTCTTT. Protein translation: CASSPTGTGFMNTEAFF.